This T cell receptor beta chain was identified during a study of T cells in Graves' hyperthyroidism and ophthalmopathy. Study-level findings and limits: Most expanded thyroid clonotypes above 0.001 recurred in blood.

The V gene's germline CDR1 is GTSNPN and CDR2 SVGIG (reference sequence). Trimming cost V 1 base and J 4 bases, with 10 bases left between them. This CDR3 comprises 13 residues. Aged 18 to 65, the patients had hyperthyroidism that was newly diagnosed and had lasted under 2 months. Ten or more counts support this clonotype. Its target is not known. What was amplified from RNA transcripts were TCR beta CDR3 regions. HTBI primers were employed in a first-round RT-PCR of the TCR CDR3. TCRdb reprocessed the multiplex PCR reads via MiXCR and lists one record per CDR3 protein. The table has approximately 640,000 distinct CDR3 sequences, around 16% seen once; the top ten hold 3.8%.

This TCR was sampled from a woman in her twenties or thirties with Graves' hyperthyroidism. The sample consisted of blood. The chain couples TRBV30 to TRBJ1-2; unclear D gene. DNA for the CDR3: TGTGCCTGGAGTGCCCTACTGACCTATGGCTACACCTTC. Translating it yields CAWSALLTYGYTF.